The 28 T cell receptor beta chains given below trace back to one sample, sequenced in a study of OX40 agonist ivuxolimab in advanced cancers. Receptor libraries were prepared by the immunoSEQ multiplex PCR assay. TCRdb retrieved this table from immuneACCESS and kept in-frame rearrangements only. Not all clones are present; in checked studies, unresolved V genes account for under half, and no reason is known for the remainder. Across this sample there are over 50,000 clones, with more than 80% seen only once. Together, the top ten hold under 2.5% of the sample. The sequencing here drew on CD4+ or CD8+ T cells sorted from blood, taken in a trial of the OX40 agonist ivuxolimab. These receptors came from an adult with an advanced solid tumor such as melanoma, head and neck, liver or kidney cancer.

The rearrangement joins TRBV14 to TRBJ2-3; TRBD2 agrees at 10 bases. This CDR3 region has 17 residues. V shed 1 base and J 3 bases; nucleotides not matched to a gene: 7. Germline CDR1 SGHDN, CDR2 FVKESK. The CDR3 sequence: CASSQVRASGGTDTQYF. The CDR3 coding sequence is TGTGCCAGCAGCCAAGTCCGGGCTAGCGGGGGAACAGATACGCAGTATTTT.

The chain recombines TRBV5-1 with TRBJ1-3, with 12 bases lining up with TRBD1. Germline CDR1 is SGHRS and CDR2 is YFSETQ. The CDR3 spans 17 residues. V was pared by 5 bases and J by 8 bases, with 14 bases of the junction left unmatched. CDR3 protein: CASSLSGTGGLGDTIYF. CDR3 DNA: TGCGCCAGCAGTCTCTCCGGGACAGGGGGCTTAGGTGACACCATATATTTT.

Concerning this clone itself: Compared with germline, one end of the junction differs, possibly owing to a read error. The V and J genes are TRBV6-5 and TRBJ1-4; D ambiguous. The CDR3 length is 14 residues. The germline gives CDR1 MNHEY, CDR2 SVGAGI. CDR3 nucleotides: TGTGCCAGCAGCTACTCGGGAAATAATGAAAAACTGTTTTTT. Its protein product is CASSYSGNNEKLFF.

This clone has a handful of counts. The chain combines TRBV7-9 with TRBJ2-1; 8 bases agree with TRBD1. Per the germline V gene, CDR1 is SEHNR and CDR2 is FQNEAQ (reference sequence). The CDR3 loop spans 14 amino acids. Trimming took 5 bases from V and 8 from J; bases not matched to a gene: 8. CDR3 DNA: TGTGCCAGCAGCCCCCTCCTGACAGGGGATGAGCAGTTCTTC. This codes for CASSPLLTGDEQFF.

This chain links TRBV7-6 with TRBJ2-5, with D hard to call. In germline, CDR1 is SGHVS, CDR2 FNYEAQ. This CDR3 spans 12 amino acids. Trimming shortened V by 2 bases and J by 5 bases, and 6 bases separated the two germline ends. The CDR3 coding sequence is TGTGCCAGCAGCTTATGGGCGGAGACCCAGTACTTC. Translation: CASSLWAETQYF.

This clone has just a few counts. The genes are TRBV21-1 and TRBJ1-5; TRBD1 is the table's D call, not checked against the DNA. TRBV21-1 is a listed pseudogene. The CDR3 totals 12 residues. The CDR3 spells CASKRGCQPQHF. The CDR3, as DNA: TGTGCCAGCAAAAGGGGATGTCAGCCCCAGCATTTT.

The chain joins TRBV7-2 to TRBJ2-3; D may be TRBD2 (6 bases). This CDR3 is 18 amino acids long. V dropped 1 base and J dropped 0 bases, with 17 bases sitting between them. Germline V lookup: CDR1 SGHTA, CDR2 FQGNSA. This chain's CDR3 is CASSLELLRGLSTDTQYF. The CDR3 DNA reads as TGTGCCAGCAGCTTAGAATTACTGCGGGGACTCAGCACAGATACGCAGTATTTT.

The chain carries TRBV4-3 and TRBJ1-5; D is unclear. Germline V gives CDR1 LGHNA, CDR2 YSLEER. V gave up 0 bases and J gave up 3 bases, with 12 bases separating them. CDR3 length equals 16 residues. The DNA for the CDR3 is TGCGCCAGCAGCCAAGAGCCCCACAGCCTCAATCAGCCCCAGCATTTT. It translates to CASSQEPHSLNQPQHF.

V gene TRBV25-1 combines with J gene TRBJ1-3; D perhaps matches TRBD1 (6 bases). The V and J ends lost 4 bases and 5 bases respectively, with 18 bases between them. The length of the CDR3 is 16 residues. CDR1 is MGHDK, CDR2 SYGVNS, per germline. This chain's CDR3 is CASSVEGAGTRNTIYF. Here the CDR3 DNA reads TGTGCCAGCAGTGTTGAAGGGGCAGGGACAAGAAACACCATATATTTT. The full variable domain, in which reference TRBV25-1 and TRBJ1-3 provide the parts outside the CDR3, is EADIYQTPRYLVIGTGKKITLECSQTMGHDKMYWYQQDPGMELHLIHYSYGVNSTEKGDLSSESTVSRIRTEHFPLTLESARPSHTSQYLCASSVEGAGTRNTIYFGEGSWLTVV.

The rearrangement uses TRBV6-5 and TRBJ1-1; 10 positions match TRBD1. V trimming: 6 bases; J trimming: 4 bases; junction bases outside the gene matches: 8. CDR3 size: 15 residues. Per the germline V gene, CDR1 is MNHEY and CDR2 is SVGAGI. This chain's CDR3 is CASSRPGQGSTEAFF. The CDR3, as DNA: TGTGCCAGCAGCCGACCGGGACAGGGGTCCACTGAAGCTTTCTTT.

V gene TRBV7-9 combines with J gene TRBJ2-7, with 7 bases identical to TRBD1. Looked up from germline, CDR1 is SEHNR and CDR2 is FQNEAQ (reference sequence). V shed 0 bases and J 4 bases; nucleotides not matched to a gene: 3. This CDR3 is built from 14 residues. The chain's CDR3 is CASSLAGTVYEQYF. The CDR3 nucleotides read TGTGCCAGCAGCTTAGCCGGGACAGTTTACGAGCAGTACTTC.

In its sample, this clone was seen a few times. DNA for the CDR3: TGTGCCAGCAGTGCCAGCGGGGGCTTCTACAATGAGCAGTTCTTC. This encodes CASSASGGFYNEQFF. The chain carries TRBV25-1 and TRBJ2-1; 8 bases fit TRBD2. The CDR3 sequence is 15 residues long. Germline assignment: CDR1 MGHDK and CDR2 SYGVNS. The V and J ends lost 4 bases and 3 bases, in that order; junction bases with no gene match: 5.

The V call is TRBV6-4, the J call TRBJ2-3; D is uncertain. CDR1 is MRHNA, CDR2 SNTAGT, per germline. Between the trimmed V and J ends, which lost 4 bases and 0 bases, there was a span of 11 bases. This CDR3 spans 15 amino acids. The CDR3 here is CASSVGRASTDTQYF. CDR3 bases: TGTGCCAGCAGTGTGGGAAGAGCTAGCACAGATACGCAGTATTTT.

The J gene is TRBJ2-2, the V gene TRBV6-1; D perhaps matches TRBD1 (5 bases). Trimming took off 0 bases at V and 8 bases at J, with 7 bases between the two ends. Germline lookup yields CDR1 MNHNS and CDR2 SASEGT. This CDR3 contains 13 residues. This CDR3 is CASSEARQGELFF. CDR3 DNA sequence: TGTGCCAGCAGTGAAGCGCGACAGGGGGAGCTGTTTTTT.

V is TRBV10-3 and J is TRBJ2-7, with D possibly being TRBD2 (5 bases). The ends were cut back, 6 bases at V and 3 bases at J, with 6 bases in the middle. CDR3 length: 11 amino acids. Germline loops: CDR1 ENHRY, CDR2 SYGVKD. CDR3 sequence reads: CAIREVYEQYF. Written as DNA, the CDR3 is TGTGCCATCAGGGAGGTCTACGAGCAGTACTTC.

This chain connects TRBV5-1 to TRBJ2-7; D is possibly TRBD1 (6 bases). Germline V lookup: CDR1 SGHRS, CDR2 YFSETQ. The CDR3 totals 15 residues. V was pared by 4 bases and J by 2 bases, with 16 bases between. The CDR3, as DNA: TGCGCCAGCAGCCGAGAATTGACAGGAACCTACGAGCAGTACTTC. Protein product: CASSRELTGTYEQYF.

The V gene is TRBV11-2, the J gene TRBJ2-2; 12 bases align to TRBD1. The V gene's germline CDR1 is SGHAT and CDR2 FQNNGV. The length of the CDR3 is 19 residues. The J segment lost 5 bases and the V segment lost 4 bases, leaving 14 bases of the junction unmatched. The CDR3 spells CASSSLGQGALLSTGELFF. DNA for the CDR3: TGTGCCAGCAGCTCCTTGGGACAGGGGGCTCTTCTCTCGACCGGGGAGCTGTTTTTT. The whole variable domain, filled in from reference TRBV11-2 and TRBJ2-2, reads EAGVAQSPRYKIIEKRQSVAFWCNPISGHATLYWYQQILGQGPKLLIQFQNNGVVDDSQLPKDRFSAERLKGVDSTLKIQPAKLEDSAVYLCASSSLGQGALLSTGELFFGEGSRLTVL.

The rearrangement links TRBV5-4 to TRBJ2-4; D unclear. Per germline, CDR1 SGHNT and CDR2 YYREEE (reference sequence). V gave up 1 base and J gave up 5 bases, with 16 bases separating them. The CDR3 has 16 residues. The CDR3 is CASSLFEDPGQNIQYF. The CDR3 DNA is TGTGCCAGCAGCTTGTTTGAGGACCCGGGTCAAAACATTCAGTACTTC.

The genes are TRBV28 and TRBJ2-3, with 10 bases identical to TRBD1. J lost 4 bases, V lost 7 bases, and 8 bases had no gene match. The CDR3 has 15 residues. Germline V gene data show CDR1 as MDHEN and CDR2 as SYDVKM. The CDR3 nucleotides are TGTGCCAGCATCCCCCGGGACAGGGGACCAGATACGCAGTATTTT. Protein: CASIPRDRGPDTQYF.

The chain carries TRBV10-3 and TRBJ2-3; no firm D call. V was trimmed by 2 bases and J by 3 bases, leaving 12 bases between them. CDR1 is ENHRY, CDR2 SYGVKD, per germline. The CDR3 is made up of 15 amino acids. The CDR3, as DNA: TGTGCCATCAGTGAGCCCTCAGTGAGTACAGATACGCAGTATTTT. It specifies CAISEPSVSTDTQYF.

This chain links TRBV28 with TRBJ1-3; D is perhaps TRBD1 (6 bases). Germline values: CDR1 MDHEN, CDR2 SYDVKM. V was shortened by 8 bases and J by 0 bases, with 14 bases between the two germline ends. This CDR3 is built from 15 residues. The CDR3 reads CASGHYRVSGNTIYF. The CDR3 coding sequence is TGTGCCAGCGGTCACTACAGGGTCTCTGGAAACACCATATATTTT.

The rearrangement joins TRBV10-3 to TRBJ2-1, with D hard to call. Deletions cut 5 bases from V and 4 bases from J, with 3 bases between. Germline CDR1 ENHRY, CDR2 SYGVKD. There are 11 residues in the CDR3. Here the CDR3 DNA reads TGTGCCATCAGTCAATACAATGAGCAGTTCTTC. Translation: CAISQYNEQFF.

The chain carries TRBV6-5 and TRBJ2-3, with D possibly being TRBD2 (5 bases). Germline V gene sequence: CDR1 MNHEY, CDR2 SVGAGI. The CDR3 sequence is 14 residues long. V was trimmed by 6 bases and J by 2 bases, leaving 12 bases between them. The CDR3 protein is CASRSGYHTDTQYF. The CDR3 bases are TGTGCCAGCAGAAGCGGTTATCACACAGATACGCAGTATTTT.

This chain connects TRBV19 to TRBJ1-3, with unresolved D. The germline V gene has CDR1 LNHDA and CDR2 SQIVND (reference sequence). V lost 8 bases and J lost 0, with 17 bases in between. The CDR3 totals 16 residues. The CDR3 is CASWEGYRNSGNTIYF. In nucleotides, the CDR3 is TGTGCCAGTTGGGAGGGATACCGGAACTCTGGAAACACCATATATTTT.

CDR3 protein: CASSLQGANEKLFF. The CDR3 DNA reads as TGTGCCAGCAGCCTACAGGGGGCTAATGAAAAACTGTTTTTT. The chain links TRBV6-5 to TRBJ1-4, with TRBD1 matching 8 bases. There are 14 residues in the CDR3. Germline values: CDR1 MNHEY, CDR2 SVGAGI. Germline trimming cut 6 bases from V and 3 bases from J; bases unmatched to any gene: 3.

This rearrangement joins TRBV5-8 to TRBJ2-5, with 8 positions matching TRBD1. CDR1 is SGHTS and CDR2 is YDEGEE in the germline V gene. Trimming at V came to 5 bases and at J to 2 bases, leaving 2 bases not matched to a gene. The CDR3 is made up of 13 amino acids. The chain's CDR3 is CASRGTGQETQYF. The DNA for the CDR3 is TGTGCCAGCAGGGGGACAGGTCAAGAGACCCAGTACTTC.

The chain carries TRBV2 and TRBJ1-5; the D gene is possibly TRBD1 (5 bases). This CDR3 region has 13 residues. The germline CDR1 and CDR2 sequences are SNHLY and FYNNEI. V dropped 4 bases and J dropped 9 bases, with 13 bases sitting between them. The CDR3: CASSGARGGPQHF. The CDR3 DNA reads TGTGCCAGCAGTGGGGCGCGCGGGGGGCCCCAGCATTTT.

This clone showed up just a few times. CDR3 amino acids: CASGFWGSNQPQHF. CDR3 sequence (DNA): TGTGCTAGTGGTTTCTGGGGGAGCAATCAGCCCCAGCATTTT. The chain employs TRBV12-5 and TRBJ1-5, with TRBD1 as a possible D gene (5 bases). Per germline, CDR1 LGHNT and CDR2 FRNRAP. V was shortened by 3 bases and J by 1 base, with 7 bases between the two germline ends. CDR3 length: 14 residues.